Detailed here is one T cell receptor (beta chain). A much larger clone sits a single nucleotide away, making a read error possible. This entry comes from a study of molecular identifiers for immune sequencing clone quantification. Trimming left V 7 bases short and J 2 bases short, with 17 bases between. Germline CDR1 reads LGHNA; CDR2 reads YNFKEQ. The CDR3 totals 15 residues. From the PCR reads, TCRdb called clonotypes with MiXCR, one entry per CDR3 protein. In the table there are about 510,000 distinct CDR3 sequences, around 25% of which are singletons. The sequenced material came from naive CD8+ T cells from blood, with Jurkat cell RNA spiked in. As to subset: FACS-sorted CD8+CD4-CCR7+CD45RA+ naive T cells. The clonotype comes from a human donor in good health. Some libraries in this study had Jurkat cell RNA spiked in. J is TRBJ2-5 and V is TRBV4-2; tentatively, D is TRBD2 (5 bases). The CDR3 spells CASKRTEGEQETQYF. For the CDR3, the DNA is TGTGCCAGCAAACGAACAGAGGGCGAGCAAGAGACCCAGTACTTC.